The 14 T cell receptor beta chains reported below all come from one sample, sequenced in a study of beta chain features in type 1 diabetes. The authors reverse transcribed all of the isolated RNA, so sequencing captured expressed TCRB transcripts. Here immunoSEQ multiplex PCR was the method, and the copy in TCRdb shows in-frame clones only, minus some. The sample has 900,000 or so clones, roughly 15% seen once; the top ten hold 0.02% to 0.025%. The source material was naive CD4+ T cells from blood. All receptors come from a woman between 18 and 30 years old in good health.

This chain uses TRBV27 with TRBJ2-1; D possibly corresponds to TRBD2 (6 bases). CDR3 length: 14 amino acids. Trimming left V 10 bases short and J 6 bases short, with 19 bases between. Per germline, CDR1 MNHEY and CDR2 SMNVEV (reference sequence). The CDR3 sequence is CATAGYRGLNEQFF. CDR3 nucleotide sequence: TGTGCCACCGCGGGGTATCGGGGACTCAATGAGCAGTTCTTC.

V usage is TRBV7-2 and J usage is TRBJ2-7, with TRBD2 matching 9 bases. The CDR3 loop spans 15 amino acids. V dropped 1 base and J dropped 4; count of bases not matched to a gene: 5. Germline CDR1 is SGHTA and CDR2 is FQGNSA. The CDR3 loop is CASSLVAGENYEQYF. DNA of the CDR3: TGTGCCAGCAGCTTAGTAGCGGGAGAGAATTACGAGCAGTACTTC. Full variable domain (remainder filled in from reference TRBV7-2 and TRBJ2-7): GAGVSQSPSNKVTEKGKDVELRCDPISGHTALYWYRQSLGQGLEFLIYFQGNSAPDKSGLPSDRFSAERTGGSVSTLTIQRTQQEDSAVYLCASSLVAGENYEQYFGPGTRLTVT.

This clone appeared a few times. The CDR3 spells CASSLRTLFTDTQYF. CDR3 nucleotide sequence: TGCGCCAGCAGCCTCCGGACCCTATTCACAGATACGCAGTATTTT. The rearrangement uses TRBV5-1 and TRBJ2-3; D is unresolved. The CDR3 totals 15 residues. The germline gives CDR1 SGHRS, CDR2 YFSETQ. The V gene lost 4 bases and the J gene lost 2 bases, with 14 bases spanning the gap.

The table lists this clone with a few counts. The chain couples TRBV5-4 to TRBJ2-1; TRBD1 aligns across 7 bases. This CDR3 has 14 amino acids. The germline V gene encodes CDR1 SGHNT and CDR2 YYREEE (reference sequence). V shed 4 bases, J shed 5 bases, and the junction held 6 bases outside the gene matches. The DNA of the CDR3 is TGTGCCAGCAGCAACATGGGACAGAACAATGAGCAGTTCTTC. Residues: CASSNMGQNNEQFF.

This chain uses TRBV11-1 with TRBJ2-7, with TRBD1 matching 7 bases. The germline CDR1 and CDR2 sequences are SGHAT and FQDESV (reference sequence). V lost 5 bases to trimming and J lost 2 bases; unmatched junction nucleotides: 18. The CDR3 consists of 18 residues. Here the CDR3 DNA reads TGTGCCAGCAGCCCCCGGTGGCGAGCACAGGGGAAAACCTACGAGCAGTACTTC. Translation gives CASSPRWRAQGKTYEQYF. The full variable domain, rest sourced from reference TRBV11-1 and TRBJ2-7, is EAEVAQSPRYKITEKSQAVAFWCDPISGHATLYWYRQILGQGPELLVQFQDESVVDDSQLPKDRFSAERLKGVDSTLKIQPAELGDSAMYLCASSPRWRAQGKTYEQYFGPGTRLTVT.

The V gene is TRBV5-1, the J gene TRBJ1-2; D is unresolved. CDR3 length: 13 amino acids. Trimming took 0 bases from V and 5 from J, leaving 8 bases between them. Germline assignment: CDR1 SGHRS and CDR2 YFSETQ. Here the CDR3 reads CASSLDPGYGYTF. The CDR3 DNA sequence: TGCGCCAGCAGCTTGGACCCAGGATATGGCTACACCTTC.

This clone has just a few counts. This sequence joins TRBV4-3 and TRBJ1-2; the D gene is possibly TRBD1 (6 bases). V was shortened by 0 bases and J by 5 bases, with 25 bases between the two germline ends. Germline CDR1 is LGHNA and CDR2 is YSLEER. CDR3 length: 19 residues. CDR3 amino acids: CASSQDLRNRAGAKYGYTF. In DNA, the CDR3 is TGCGCCAGCAGCCAAGATCTCCGTAATCGGGCAGGGGCGAAGTATGGCTACACCTTC.

The gene calls are TRBV5-6 and TRBJ1-1, with a possible D match to TRBD1 (6 bases). V was cut by 4 bases and J by 0 bases, with 13 bases left in between. Germline lookup yields CDR1 SGHDT and CDR2 YYEEEE. This CDR3 contains 15 residues. The CDR3 spells CASSRWTDLNTEAFF. In nucleotides, the CDR3 is TGTGCCAGCAGCCGTTGGACAGACTTGAACACTGAAGCTTTCTTT.

The rearrangement links TRBV18 to TRBJ1-2; D is unresolved. With 2 bases removed from V and 4 bases from J, the gap between germline ends came to 17 bases. The CDR3 loop spans 16 amino acids. Germline V gives CDR1 KGHSH, CDR2 LQKENI. The DNA of the CDR3 is TGTGCCAGCTCACCAATGGGTACATTGGACCCCTATGGCTACACCTTC. Translation gives CASSPMGTLDPYGYTF.

The chain combines TRBV7-7 with TRBJ2-5; perhaps D is TRBD1 or TRBD2 (5 bases each). With the DNA end fitting TRBJ2-7 better, the J assignment may be wrong. The CDR3 has 16 residues. Germline values: CDR1 SSHAT, CDR2 FNYEAQ (reference sequence). CDR3 residues: CASELTGGSRAYEQYF. The CDR3 DNA reads as TGTGCTAGCGAACTCACTGGGGGATCGCGGGCCTACGAGCAGTACTTC.

This sequence joins TRBV2 and TRBJ2-3, with D perhaps matching TRBD1 (7 bases). Germline V CDR1 and CDR2: SNHLY, FYNNEI. The V and J ends lost 7 bases and 4 bases respectively, with 15 bases between them. This CDR3 is 14 amino acids long. CDR3 nucleotide sequence: TGTGCCAGCACCCTCGGAGGGGGCCCAGATACGCAGTATTTT. Residues: CASTLGGGPDTQYF.

The chain links TRBV10-3 to TRBJ2-3, with TRBD2 identical over 10 bases. Unmatched junction bases numbered 2, after V lost 4 bases and J lost 1 base. This CDR3 is 15 amino acids long. The germline CDR1 and CDR2 sequences are ENHRY and SYGVKD. In DNA form, the CDR3 reads TGTGCCATCAGTGGAGGGACTAGCGGCACAGATACGCAGTATTTT. Its translation: CAISGGTSGTDTQYF.

V gene TRBV2 combines with J gene TRBJ2-3, with a possible D match to TRBD2 (5 bases). V shed 8 bases and J shed 1 base, with 13 bases lying between them. Germline CDR1 and CDR2: SNHLY and FYNNEI. The length of the CDR3 is 14 residues. This chain's CDR3 is CASDEGLGTDTQYF. The CDR3 DNA sequence: TGTGCCAGCGATGAGGGATTAGGCACAGATACGCAGTATTTT.

This clone was seen a few times. The chain uses TRBV6-1 and TRBJ2-5, with a weak D call TRBD1 (6 bases). With 4 bases removed from V and 0 bases from J, the gap between germline ends came to 15 bases. Germline CDR1 reads MNHNS; CDR2 reads SASEGT. The CDR3 length is 16 residues. The CDR3 bases are TGTGCCAGCAGTGTACGGGACAATTGGTACCAAGAGACCCAGTACTTC. Translation gives CASSVRDNWYQETQYF.